This TCR beta chain is from a study of shared T cell receptors in the human thymus. The CDR3 covers 16 residues. Germline V gene data show CDR1 as SGHTA and CDR2 as FQGNSA. Between the trimmed V and J ends, which lost 1 base and 2 bases, there was a span of 9 bases. Data came from immunoSEQ multiplex PCR; TCRdb stores just in-frame clones and leaves some out. The data show about 660,000 clones, with 88% seen just once and 0.008% to 0.011% held by the top ten. These records were also assigned to another study, of human thymus T cells.

This receptor was identified in a boy in the first two years of life with a congenital heart defect. Sequenced sample: thymocytes. The J gene is TRBJ2-6, the V gene TRBV7-2; D unresolved. CDR3 amino acids: CASSLGPNTGANVLTF. The CDR3 DNA sequence: TGTGCCAGCAGCTTAGGGCCCAACACTGGGGCCAACGTCCTGACTTTC.